This TCR beta chain is drawn from a study of CD8 T cells in ankylosing spondylitis. Findings and caveats of the study: In ankylosing spondylitis patients, matched synovial fluid reportedly showed significant enrichment of disease-linked clones. Within ankylosing spondylitis blood, a TCR beta motif made up of seven or eight highly homologous variants appeared to be characteristic. Disease-associated clones were CD8+ and fairly uncommon in peripheral blood.

As for this clonotype: Its antigen is still unknown.

Each CDR3 protein gets one entry after TCRdb re-called the 5' RACE reads with MiXCR. The sample carries about 440,000 distinct CDR3 sequences, roughly 17% recorded once. CDR1 is DFQATT and CDR2 is SNEGSKA in the germline V gene (reference sequence). The CDR3 runs 13 residues. Trimming cost V 1 base and J 7 bases, with 11 bases left between them. V and J are TRBV20-1 and TRBJ2-1; the D is unclear. The sample consisted of blood, either unsorted or a sorted T cell fraction (not recorded which). The receptor's source is a male donor with ankylosing spondylitis. The CDR3 sequence is CSARGLKRNEQFF. As DNA, the CDR3 is TGCAGTGCTAGAGGGCTGAAGAGGAATGAGCAGTTCTTC.